One and the same sample provided the 18 T cell receptor beta chains below, sequenced in a study of cytomegalovirus exposure and HLA in healthy donors. The PCR used 60 Vbeta and 13 Jbeta primers. Libraries were prepared by immunoSEQ multiplex PCR; TCRdb keeps only in-frame clonotypes and omits some of them. The data hold around 41,000 clones, with 45% to 60% observed a single time. The sample taken for sequencing was PBMCs. The receptors were sampled from a man between 60 and 70 years old in good health and CMV-seronegative.

This chain links TRBV6-1 with TRBJ2-7, with D perhaps TRBD1 (5 bases). V was clipped by 1 base and J by 7 bases, with 20 bases between them. Germline values: CDR1 MNHNS, CDR2 SASEGT. The CDR3 extends over 16 amino acids. The CDR3 nucleotides read TGTGCCAGCAGTGAAGGTCAGCGTTGGACACTACGAGAGCAGTACTTC. Its translation: CASSEGQRWTLREQYF.

The V gene is TRBV5-6, the J gene TRBJ2-7; no clear D gene. Between the trimmed V and J ends, which lost 3 bases and 5 bases, there was a span of 6 bases. This CDR3 contains 11 residues. Germline V gives CDR1 SGHDT, CDR2 YYEEEE. The CDR3 coding sequence is TGTGCCAGCAGCTCGTATGACGAGCAGTACTTC. Translating it yields CASSSYDEQYF.

This chain joins TRBV11-2 and TRBJ2-1; TRBD2 aligns across 10 bases. J was trimmed by 7 bases and V by 3 bases; bases with no gene match: 6. The germline V gene encodes CDR1 SGHAT and CDR2 FQNNGV. The CDR3 extends over 15 amino acids. The CDR3 DNA reads as TGTGCCAGCAGCTTTCTAGCGGGAGCTCGGAATGAGCAGTTCTTC. It is translated as CASSFLAGARNEQFF.

This clone was recorded a few times. The chain recombines TRBV7-2 with TRBJ2-7, with a tentative D call TRBD1 (8 bases). The CDR3 is 13 amino acids. Germline V lookup: CDR1 SGHTA, CDR2 FQGNSA. V lost 5 bases and J 6 bases, leaving 14 bases between the germline ends. The CDR3: CASSQDREGEQYF. CDR3 DNA: TGTGCCAGCAGCCAGGACAGGGAGGGCGAGCAGTACTTC.

The V gene is TRBV7-3, the J gene TRBJ2-1, with a weak D call TRBD1 (5 bases). The CDR3 consists of 13 residues. Looked up from germline, CDR1 is SGHTA and CDR2 is FQGTGA. With 5 bases removed from V and 3 bases from J, the gap between germline ends came to 8 bases. The CDR3 DNA follows: TGTGCCAGCAGCCAGGGCGGCTACAATGAGCAGTTCTTC. It yields the protein CASSQGGYNEQFF.

This clone has more than one count but fewer than ten. V usage is TRBV5-4 and J usage is TRBJ1-2; 7 bases fit TRBD1. The V segment lost 3 bases and the J segment 3 bases; nucleotides outside the gene matches: 5. The germline V gene has CDR1 SGHNT and CDR2 YYREEE (reference sequence). The CDR3 is made up of 14 amino acids. The CDR3 DNA sequence: TGTGCCAGCAGCTCACAGGGGAGCGACTATGGCTACACCTTC. Protein: CASSSQGSDYGYTF.

The chain is built from TRBV7-9 and TRBJ2-5; tentative D call: TRBD2 (6 bases). The V and J ends lost 5 bases and 0 bases respectively, with 10 bases between them. This CDR3 comprises 14 residues. Germline CDR1 is SEHNR and CDR2 is FQNEAQ (reference sequence). CDR3 in amino acids: CASSNRDYQETQYF. CDR3 DNA sequence: TGTGCCAGCAGCAACCGGGACTACCAAGAGACCCAGTACTTC.

The chain couples TRBV19 to TRBJ1-5, with TRBD1 as a possible D gene (6 bases). The germline V and J ends were trimmed by 5 bases and 2 bases, with 10 bases remaining between them. Germline-derived CDR1 and CDR2 are LNHDA and SQIVND (reference sequence). The CDR3 has 14 amino acids. CDR3 amino acids: CASSPQGGNQPQHF. As DNA, the CDR3 is TGTGCCAGTAGTCCACAGGGTGGCAATCAGCCCCAGCATTTT. Complete variable domain (other parts from reference TRBV19 and TRBJ1-5): DGGITQSPKYLFRKEGQNVTLSCEQNLNHDAMYWYRQDPGQGLRLIYYSQIVNDFQKGDIAEGYSVSREKKESFPLTVTSAQKNPTAFYLCASSPQGGNQPQHFGDGTRLSIL.

This clone has only a few counts. This sequence joins TRBV7-6 and TRBJ1-1; D uncertain. This CDR3 region has 13 residues. Germline values: CDR1 SGHVS, CDR2 FNYEAQ. Trimming took 5 bases from V and 1 from J, leaving 8 bases between them. The CDR3 here is CASSPVGNTEAFF. The DNA for the CDR3 is TGTGCCAGCAGCCCCGTCGGGAACACTGAAGCTTTCTTT. The complete variable domain, with remaining parts taken from reference TRBV7-6 and TRBJ1-1, reads GAGVSQSPRYKVTKRGQDVALRCDPISGHVSLYWYRQALGQGPEFLTYFNYEAQQDKSGLPNDRFSAERPEGSISTLTIQRTEQRDSAMYRCASSPVGNTEAFFGQGTRLTVV.

The J gene is TRBJ1-4, the V gene TRBV30; TRBD1 matches 8 bases. The V segment lost 4 bases and the J segment 8 bases; nucleotides outside the gene matches: 6. The CDR3 consists of 13 residues. Germline CDR1 and CDR2: GTSNPN and SVGIG (reference sequence). CDR3 loop: CAWNAGGWEKLFF. The DNA of the CDR3 is TGTGCCTGGAATGCAGGGGGCTGGGAAAAACTGTTTTTT.

The chain combines TRBV29-1 with TRBJ1-2, with no clear D. Germline V gene lookup returns CDR1 SQVTM and CDR2 ANQGSEA. Trimming shortened V by 4 bases and J by 5 bases, and 14 bases separated the two germline ends. The CDR3 is made up of 13 amino acids. Here the CDR3 DNA reads TGCAGCGTTGTAGGAGGGAGAGGGTATGGCTACACCTTC. It yields the protein CSVVGGRGYGYTF.

V and J are TRBV7-9 and TRBJ2-5; TRBD1 matches 8 bases. The J segment lost 5 bases and the V segment lost 7 bases, leaving 3 bases of the junction unmatched. CDR1 and CDR2 (germline): SEHNR, FQNEAQ (reference sequence). The CDR3 covers 12 residues. The CDR3 protein is CASKAGGETQYF. The CDR3 DNA reads as TGTGCCAGCAAAGCAGGGGGCGAGACCCAGTACTTC. The variable domain in full, completed from reference TRBV7-9 and TRBJ2-5, reads DTGVSQNPRHKITKRGQNVTFRCDPISEHNRLYWYRQTLGQGPEFLTYFQNEAQLEKSRLLSDRFSAERPKGSFSTLEIQRTEQGDSAMYLCASKAGGETQYFGPGTRLLVL.

The chain joins TRBV2 to TRBJ2-3, with 7 bases identical to TRBD1. There are 14 residues in the CDR3. Germline V CDR1 and CDR2: SNHLY, FYNNEI. After removal of 8 bases from V and 5 bases from J, the junction contained 10 bases not matched to a gene. DNA of the CDR3: TGTGCCAGCCGCTACAGGGGAAGTGAAGATACGCAGTATTTT. Translating gives CASRYRGSEDTQYF.

CDR3 DNA sequence: TGCGCCAGCAGTAAGGCGAGGGAGCCGAAATACGAGCAGTACTTC. The encoded protein is CASSKAREPKYEQYF. This chain uses TRBV10-1 with TRBJ2-7; D perhaps matches TRBD2 (5 bases). The CDR3 runs 15 residues. Trimming took off 5 bases at V and 4 bases at J, with 18 bases between the two ends. Germline lookup yields CDR1 WNHNN and CDR2 SYGVQD (reference sequence).

The J gene is TRBJ1-6, the V gene TRBV6-5, with 7 bases that match TRBD1. The CDR3 totals 13 residues. Unmatched junction bases numbered 7, after V lost 7 bases and J lost 10 bases. Germline V lookup: CDR1 MNHEY, CDR2 SVGAGI. The CDR3 is CASTDRDGSPLHF. The DNA for the CDR3 is TGTGCCAGCACCGACAGGGACGGATCACCCCTCCACTTT.

This clone was counted a few times. The CDR3 DNA reads as TGTGCCAGCAGTGAACGGGAAGGCCAGCCCCAGCATTTT. This translates into CASSEREGQPQHF. V usage is TRBV6-1 and J usage is TRBJ1-5; D is ambiguous. The germline gives CDR1 MNHNS, CDR2 SASEGT. V dropped 2 bases and J dropped 7 bases, with 9 bases sitting between them. The CDR3 is 13 amino acids.

This clone rates as medium-sized. The genes are TRBV28 and TRBJ1-1; no clear D gene. The CDR3 runs to 12 residues. Germline CDR1 MDHEN, CDR2 SYDVKM. The V gene lost 2 bases and the J gene lost 11 bases, with 12 bases spanning the gap. The DNA for the CDR3 is TGTGCCAGCAGTTTACAAGATGTTGAGGCTTTCTTT. It is translated as CASSLQDVEAFF.

The chain recombines TRBV2 with TRBJ1-1; 11 positions agree with TRBD1. Germline V gene sequence: CDR1 SNHLY, CDR2 FYNNEI. V shed 6 bases and J 1 base; nucleotides not matched to a gene: 7. The CDR3 has 16 amino acids. The CDR3 DNA is TGTGCCAGCAGACCCCGGGACAGGGGGTGGAACACTGAAGCTTTCTTT. Translated, it gives CASRPRDRGWNTEAFF.